The present T cell receptor beta chain was sequenced within a study of T-cell memory formation after mild COVID-19. About the study: Across donors, TCR clusters were largely donor specific.

On this clonotype: Its antigen is still unknown.

This CDR3 has 17 residues. V was cut by 4 bases and J by 2 bases, with 16 bases left in between. Germline V gene sequence: CDR1 SGDLS, CDR2 YYNGEE. Study-level points and caveats: Several responding clones turned up in pre-infection memory, indicating that cross-reactive memory may have taken part.

TCRdb re-derived calls from the 5' RACE reads in MiXCR, one entry per CDR3 protein. The table records roughly 320,000 distinct CDR3 sequences, 25% to 30% of them present only once. The rearrangement joins TRBV9 to TRBJ2-6; no reliable D call. Sequencing was done on a sample of PBMCs or a T cell subset sorted from them (not recorded which). The clonotype originates from an adult woman who had mild COVID-19 (a few samples of this study predate the infection). Cell type and time point are not known. The CDR3 loop is CASSPRVGWAGANVLTF. The CDR3 nucleotides are TGTGCCAGCAGCCCCCGGGTGGGGTGGGCTGGGGCCAACGTCCTGACTTTC.